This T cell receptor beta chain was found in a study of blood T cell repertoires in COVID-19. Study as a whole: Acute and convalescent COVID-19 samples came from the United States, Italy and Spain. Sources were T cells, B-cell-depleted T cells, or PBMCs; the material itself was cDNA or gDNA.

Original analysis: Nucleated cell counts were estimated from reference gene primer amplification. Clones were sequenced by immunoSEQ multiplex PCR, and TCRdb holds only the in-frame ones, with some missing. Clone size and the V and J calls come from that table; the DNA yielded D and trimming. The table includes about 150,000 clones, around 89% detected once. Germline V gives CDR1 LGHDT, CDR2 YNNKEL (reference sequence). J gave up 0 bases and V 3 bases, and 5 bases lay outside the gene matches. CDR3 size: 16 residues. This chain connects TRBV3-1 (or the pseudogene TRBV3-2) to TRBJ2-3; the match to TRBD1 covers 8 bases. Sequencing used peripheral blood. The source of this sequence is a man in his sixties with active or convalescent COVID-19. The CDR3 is CASSHRDRPSTDTQYF. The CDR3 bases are TGTGCCAGCAGCCATCGGGACAGGCCTAGCACAGATACGCAGTATTTT.